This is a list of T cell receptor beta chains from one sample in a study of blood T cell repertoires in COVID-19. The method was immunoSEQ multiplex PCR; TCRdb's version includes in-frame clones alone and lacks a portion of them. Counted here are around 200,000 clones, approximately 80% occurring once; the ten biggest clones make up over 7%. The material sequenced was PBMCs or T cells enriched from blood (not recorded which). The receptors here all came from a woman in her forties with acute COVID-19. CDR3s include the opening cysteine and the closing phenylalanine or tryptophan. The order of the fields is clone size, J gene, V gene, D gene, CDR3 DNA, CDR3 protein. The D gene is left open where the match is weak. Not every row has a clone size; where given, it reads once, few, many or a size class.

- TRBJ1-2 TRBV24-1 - TGTGCCACCAGTGATTCACAGGGATTCGATGGCTACACCTTC CATSDSQGFDGYTF
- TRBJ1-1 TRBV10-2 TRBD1 TGCGCCAGTCTGCAGGGGGGCACTGAAGCTTTCTTT CASLQGGTEAFF
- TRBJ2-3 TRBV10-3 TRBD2 TGTGCCATCAGCGGGGGGTGGGATACGCAGTATTTT CAISGGWDTQYF
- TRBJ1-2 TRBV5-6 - TGTGCCAGCAGCCCCAAGGGGTCAAATGGCTACACCTTC CASSPKGSNGYTF
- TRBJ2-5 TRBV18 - TGTGCCAGCTCACCGGGCAGGGCTCAAGAGACCCAGTACTTC CASSPGRAQETQYF
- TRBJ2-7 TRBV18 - TGTGCCAGCTCACCACAAAAACAGGGATCCTACGAGCAGTACTTC CASSPQKQGSYEQYF
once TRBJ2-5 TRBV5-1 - TGCGCCAGCAGCAGTGCAGGGGTAGGCCAAGAGACCCAGTACTTC CASSSAGVGQETQYF
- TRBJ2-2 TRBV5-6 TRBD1 TGTGCCAGCAGCACGGGACAGAGCACCGGGGAGCTGTTTTTT CASSTGQSTGELFF
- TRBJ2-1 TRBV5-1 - TGCGCCAGCAGCCTCGTGGGGGGAAACGGAAATGAGCAGTTCTTC CASSLVGGNGNEQFF
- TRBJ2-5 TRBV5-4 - TGTGCCAGCAGCCCTGGTCCAAACTTAGAGACCCAGTACTTC CASSPGPNLETQYF
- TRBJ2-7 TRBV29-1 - TGCAGCGCATTAGGCAGGGTAAACACCTACGAGCAGTACTTC CSALGRVNTYEQYF
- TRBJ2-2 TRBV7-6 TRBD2 TGTGCCAGCAGCTTAGGCTCGGCGGGAGGGAACACCGGGGAGCTGTTTTTT CASSLGSAGGNTGELFF
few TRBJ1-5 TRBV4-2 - TGTGCCAGCAGCCAATCGACAGGCACCCCGGATCAGCCCCAGCATTTT CASSQSTGTPDQPQHF